This T cell receptor (beta chain) is drawn from a study of spatial heterogeneity in lung cancer. Germline CDR1 is MNHNS and CDR2 is SASEGT. V lost 7 bases to trimming and J lost 0 bases, with 10 bases between them. The CDR3 has 13 residues. Individual TCR cDNA molecules each bore their own unique molecular identifier. Using its own MiXCR run on the 5' RACE reads, TCRdb lists one record per CDR3 protein. The profile shows about 100,000 distinct CDR3 sequences, approximately 4% of them singletons. Documented time point: sample taken at primary tumor resection. The cohort: around 77 early-stage, untreated non-small cell lung cancer patients. Frozen PBMC, nontumor lung or tumor provided whole RNA, which was sequenced unsorted. Many counts were recorded for this clonotype. Its cognate antigen is unknown. Regarding the study as a whole: Within tumors, counts of expanded alpha and beta TCRs tracked tumor mutation counts. Coverage of tumor T cells was estimated at approximately 7% for alpha chains and more than 11% for beta chains.

The TCR originated in a male donor with early-stage non-small cell lung cancer. The chain employs TRBV6-1 and TRBJ2-7, with unresolved D. The sample was lung tumor tissue, taken at surgery. CDR3 nucleotide sequence: TGTGCCAGCACTAGGCCGAGCTCCTACGAGCAGTACTTC. Its translation: CASTRPSSYEQYF.